One sample yielded the 12 T cell receptor beta chains listed below, sequenced in a study of blood T cell repertoires in COVID-19. Profiling relied on immunoSEQ multiplex PCR, and the TCRdb table lists in-frame clones only, not all of them. The data contain about 240,000 clones, around nine tenths of them singletons. Sequencing was done on a sample of PBMCs or T cells enriched from blood (not recorded which). These receptors were taken from a woman aged 25 to 39 who had recovered from COVID-19.

V is TRBV11-2 and J is TRBJ1-5, with D perhaps TRBD1 (5 bases). Trimming took 1 base from V and 7 from J, leaving 11 bases between them. Germline CDR1 reads SGHAT; CDR2 reads FQNNGV. The CDR3 loop spans 14 amino acids. Here the CDR3 reads CASSLGSGNQPQHF. Here the CDR3 DNA reads TGTGCCAGCAGCTTAGGGTCAGGGAACCAGCCCCAGCATTTT.

The chain joins TRBV6-2 or TRBV6-3 to TRBJ1-5, with D perhaps TRBD1 (5 bases). The CDR3 is 13 amino acids. Germline values: CDR1 MNHEY, CDR2 SVGEGT. Trimming shortened V by 4 bases and J by 5 bases, and 9 bases separated the two germline ends. CDR3 nucleotide sequence: TGTGCCAGCAGTTGGGGGGTGGATCAGCCCCAGCATTTT. This codes for CASSWGVDQPQHF.

The chain is built from TRBV19 and TRBJ1-3, with 7 bases that match TRBD1. J lost 0 bases, V lost 4 bases, and 6 bases had no gene match. The CDR3 runs to 16 residues. Per the germline V gene, CDR1 is LNHDA and CDR2 is SQIVND (reference sequence). CDR3 bases: TGTGCCAGTAGTACCTCCGGGACAGTCTCTGGAAACACCATATATTTT. It is translated as CASSTSGTVSGNTIYF.

This clone was recorded only once. The genes are TRBV19 and TRBJ1-2; D possibly corresponds to TRBD1 (6 bases). Germline CDR1 LNHDA, CDR2 SQIVND (reference sequence). Deletions cut 6 bases from V and 5 bases from J, with 19 bases between. This CDR3 has 15 amino acids. CDR3 sequence (DNA): TGTGCCAGTAGCGATCTCAGGGGAGAGGTATATGGCTACACCTTC. It is translated as CASSDLRGEVYGYTF.

The chain joins TRBV28 to TRBJ2-1, with D possibly matching TRBD1 (6 bases). The CDR3 loop spans 13 amino acids. In germline, CDR1 is MDHEN, CDR2 SYDVKM. V gave up 6 bases and J gave up 8 bases, with 14 bases separating them. In DNA, the CDR3 is TGTGCCAGCAGGTTCCAGGGGCCGGATGAGCAGTTCTTC. It yields the protein CASRFQGPDEQFF. Combining the CDR3 with reference TRBV28 and TRBJ2-1 gives the whole variable domain DVKVTQSSRYLVKRTGEKVFLECVQDMDHENMFWYRQDPGLGLRLIYFSYDVKMKEKGDIPEGYSVSREKKERFSLILESASTNQTSMYLCASRFQGPDEQFFGPGTRLTVL.

This clone has only one observation. The chain joins TRBV5-1 to TRBJ2-1, with 7 bases fitting TRBD1. After removal of 1 base from V and 6 bases from J, the junction contained 7 bases not matched to a gene. CDR3 length: 15 residues. Germline-derived CDR1 and CDR2 are SGHRS and YFSETQ. CDR3: CASSLRQGAGNEQFF. CDR3 bases: TGCGCCAGCAGCTTGAGACAGGGAGCTGGCAATGAGCAGTTCTTC.

This clone showed up just once. The chain employs TRBV20-1 and TRBJ2-7; maybe TRBD2 (5 bases). Germline V gives CDR1 DFQATT, CDR2 SNEGSKA (reference sequence). With 3 bases removed from V and 2 bases from J, the gap between germline ends came to 11 bases. The CDR3 covers 13 residues. CDR3 sequence (DNA): TGCAGTGCTAGTTTAGCGCGGGCCTACGAGCAGTACTTC. Translation gives CSASLARAYEQYF.

The DNA of the CDR3 is TGTGCCTGGAGTGTAAAGGTTGCCGGGAACTATGGCTACACCTTC. Translation: CAWSVKVAGNYGYTF. The chain uses TRBV30 and TRBJ1-2, with unresolved D. Germline V gives CDR1 GTSNPN, CDR2 SVGIG (reference sequence). The CDR3 loop spans 15 amino acids. Trimming removed 0 bases at V and 2 bases at J, with 13 bases between.

The chain joins TRBV20-1 to TRBJ1-1; unclear D gene. V lost 6 bases, J lost 2 bases, and 4 bases lay in between. This CDR3 spans 10 amino acids. From germline, CDR1 is DFQATT and CDR2 SNEGSKA (reference sequence). CDR3 sequence: CSAANTEAFF. CDR3 sequence (DNA): TGCAGTGCAGCTAACACTGAAGCTTTCTTT.

This chain uses TRBV6-4 with TRBJ2-2; weak D call: TRBD1 (6 bases). Germline CDR1 MRHNA, CDR2 SNTAGT. The length of the CDR3 is 13 residues. V shed 5 bases and J shed 6 bases, with 10 bases lying between them. The CDR3 bases are TGTGCCAGCAGTTCACACAGGGCCGGGGAGCTGTTTTTT. This codes for CASSSHRAGELFF.

The CDR3 loop reads CASSGQGGTGELFF. CDR3 sequence (DNA): TGTGCCAGCAGCGGACAGGGGGGAACCGGGGAGCTGTTTTTT. The chain joins TRBV7-6 to TRBJ2-2; 10 bases align to TRBD1. J gave up 5 bases and V 5 bases, and 2 bases lay outside the gene matches. Germline assignment: CDR1 SGHVS and CDR2 FNYEAQ. The CDR3 sequence is 14 residues long.

The CDR3 DNA sequence: TGTGCCAGCAACCCCGGGTGGGGGCAGGACAATGAGCAGTTCTTC. As protein: CASNPGWGQDNEQFF. The rearrangement uses TRBV9 and TRBJ2-1, with D tentatively TRBD1 (6 bases). The CDR3 sequence is 15 residues long. V was trimmed by 6 bases and J by 5 bases, leaving 18 bases between them. Per germline, CDR1 SGDLS and CDR2 YYNGEE. Combining the CDR3 with reference TRBV9 and TRBJ2-1 gives the whole variable domain DSGVTQTPKHLITATGQRVTLRCSPRSGDLSVYWYQQSLDQGLQFLIQYYNGEERAKGNILERFSAQQFPDLHSELNLSSLELGDSALYFCASNPGWGQDNEQFFGPGTRLTVL.